A single sample is the source of the 29 T cell receptor beta chains below, sequenced in a study of blood T cell repertoires in COVID-19. The assay was immunoSEQ multiplex PCR, and TCRdb's table has in-frame clones only and misses some. This sample yields about 240,000 clones, of which 75% to 90% are seen a single time; roughly an eighth belongs to the top ten. Material for sequencing was peripheral blood. The receptors stem from a woman aged 55-75 years with active or convalescent COVID-19.

This clone was picked up many times. The V and J genes are TRBV4-1 and TRBJ2-2; 7 bases are a match to TRBD1. Losses at the gene ends were 2 bases for V and 4 bases for J; bases not matched to a gene: 4. The germline V gene has CDR1 MGHRA and CDR2 YSYEKL. The CDR3 contains 15 residues. CDR3 sequence reads: CASSQPDRSTGELFF. In DNA, the CDR3 is TGCGCCAGCAGCCAACCGGACAGGTCCACCGGGGAGCTGTTTTTT.

This clone was seen once. The rearrangement joins TRBV18 to TRBJ1-5; 8 bases map to TRBD1. Germline loops: CDR1 KGHSH, CDR2 LQKENI. J lost 6 bases, V lost 6 bases, and 4 bases had no gene match. This CDR3 comprises 13 residues. CDR3 DNA sequence: TGTGCCAGCTCCCTGGGGACAGGTCAGCCCCAGCATTTT. It translates to CASSLGTGQPQHF.

The chain employs TRBV24-1 and TRBJ1-2; unclear D gene. This CDR3 spans 14 amino acids. The germline V and J ends were trimmed by 0 bases and 2 bases, with 6 bases remaining between them. Germline CDR1 reads KGHDR; CDR2 reads SFDVKD. The CDR3 DNA follows: TGTGCCACCAGTGATTTGACCTACAACTATGGCTACACCTTC. It yields the protein CATSDLTYNYGYTF.

The chain has TRBV3-1 (or the pseudogene TRBV3-2) and TRBJ1-6, with D possibly TRBD1 on 6 matching bases. Between the trimmed V and J ends, which lost 1 base and 3 bases, there was a span of 7 bases. Germline CDR1 and CDR2: LGHDT and YNNKEL (reference sequence). CDR3 length: 15 amino acids. For the CDR3, the DNA is TGTGCCAGCAGCCAAGGGACAGACTATAATTCACCCCTCCACTTT. This encodes CASSQGTDYNSPLHF.

This clone was observed a few times. The chain carries TRBV19 and TRBJ1-2; 8 bases align to TRBD1. The CDR3 contains 13 residues. V trimming: 6 bases; J trimming: 4 bases; junction bases outside the gene matches: 4. CDR1 is LNHDA, CDR2 SQIVND, per germline (reference sequence). CDR3 coding DNA: TGTGCCAGTAGATACGACAGGGGCTATGGCTACACCTTC. Protein sequence: CASRYDRGYGYTF.

This chain joins TRBV6-5 and TRBJ2-7, with 10 nucleotides matching TRBD2. Germline V CDR1 and CDR2: MNHEY, SVGAGI. V gave up 8 bases and J gave up 6 bases; unmatched junction bases: 7. This CDR3 contains 13 residues. This chain's CDR3 is CASLPSGGREQYF. Written as DNA, the CDR3 is TGTGCCAGCCTCCCTAGCGGGGGCCGCGAGCAGTACTTC.

The chain joins TRBV2 to TRBJ2-6; 8 bases align to TRBD2. V gave up 6 bases and J gave up 4 bases; unmatched junction bases: 8. The CDR3 is 16 residues long. Per the germline V gene, CDR1 is SNHLY and CDR2 is FYNNEI. CDR3: CASRPRGGLGANVLTF. DNA of the CDR3: TGTGCCAGCAGGCCCCGGGGGGGGCTCGGGGCCAACGTCCTGACTTTC.

This chain uses TRBV4-2 with TRBJ2-7; a possible D gene is TRBD2 (7 bases). Trimming left V 0 bases short and J 4 bases short, with 19 bases between. Germline V gene lookup returns CDR1 LGHNA and CDR2 YNFKEQ. This CDR3 has 17 residues. The CDR3 reads CASSQDTGGPTGYEQYF. Here the CDR3 DNA reads TGTGCCAGCAGCCAAGATACGGGGGGCCCCACGGGGTACGAGCAGTACTTC.

The chain employs TRBV10-3 and TRBJ1-1; 9 bases map to TRBD1. The CDR3 has 14 residues. After removal of 10 bases from V and 0 bases from J, the junction contained 6 bases not matched to a gene. The germline CDR1 and CDR2 sequences are ENHRY and SYGVKD. CDR3 DNA: TGTGCCACGAAGGACAGGGGACTGAACACTGAAGCTTTCTTT. Amino acid sequence: CATKDRGLNTEAFF.

In its sample, this clone was seen a few times. The chain carries TRBV12-3 or TRBV12-4 and TRBJ1-1; D unresolved. V dropped 6 bases and J dropped 3 bases, with 11 bases sitting between them. CDR3 size: 13 residues. The CDR3 nucleotides read TGTGCCAGCAGCGTTAATCCCCACACTGAAGCTTTCTTT. This gives the protein CASSVNPHTEAFF.

The CDR3 region has the DNA TGTGCCAGCAGTTACACGCTAGCTCAGCAAGAGACCCAGTACTTC. It yields the protein CASSYTLAQQETQYF. The rearrangement uses TRBV6-5 and TRBJ2-5, with a weak D call TRBD2 (5 bases). The germline V gene has CDR1 MNHEY and CDR2 SVGAGI. Trimming took 2 bases from V and 2 from J, leaving 12 bases between them. The CDR3 has 15 residues.

This chain uses TRBV3-1 (or the pseudogene TRBV3-2) with TRBJ2-5; D is perhaps TRBD1 (6 bases). The CDR3 runs 16 residues. From germline, CDR1 is LGHDT and CDR2 YNNKEL (reference sequence). V lost 7 bases and J lost 2, with 20 bases in between. The CDR3 nucleotides are TGTGCCAGCACCAAAGGATCCGGAACAGGGCAAGAGACCCAGTACTTC. As protein: CASTKGSGTGQETQYF.

The genes are TRBV14 and TRBJ2-5; TRBD2 matches at 12 bases. CDR1 and CDR2 from the germline V gene are SGHDN and FVKESK. Trimming removed 0 bases from V and 4 bases from J; junction bases left unmatched: 9. The CDR3 runs to 18 residues. CDR3 protein: CASSQDPTGLAGRETQYF. In nucleotides, the CDR3 is TGTGCCAGCAGCCAAGATCCTACGGGACTAGCGGGTAGAGAGACCCAGTACTTC.

The genes are TRBV23-1 and TRBJ2-7; the D gene is possibly TRBD1 (6 bases). TRBV23-1 is an ORF, with its function uncertain. Trimming removed 2 bases at V and 0 bases at J, with 14 bases between. The CDR3 sequence is 16 residues long. CDR3 coding DNA: TGCGCCAGCAGTCAAAACCTCGACAGGAGCTCCTACGAGCAGTACTTC. Amino acids: CASSQNLDRSSYEQYF.

CDR3: CASSIDTGWTDYGYTF. The CDR3 nucleotides are TGTGCCAGTAGTATAGATACGGGTTGGACAGACTATGGCTACACCTTC. J is TRBJ1-2 and V is TRBV19; maybe TRBD1 (6 bases). Deletions cut 0 bases from V and 3 bases from J, with 14 bases between. The CDR3 is 16 amino acids. Looked up from germline, CDR1 is LNHDA and CDR2 is SQIVND (reference sequence).

V gene TRBV7-3 combines with J gene TRBJ2-1; D is undetermined. CDR3 size: 14 residues. Looked up from germline, CDR1 is SGHTA and CDR2 is FQGTGA. V shed 5 bases and J shed 4 bases, with 12 bases lying between them. For the CDR3, the DNA is TGTGCCAGCAGCCGACACCCACCGTACAATGAGCAGTTCTTC. This encodes CASSRHPPYNEQFF.

This chain uses TRBV3-1 (or the pseudogene TRBV3-2) with TRBJ2-1; 9 bases match TRBD2. The junction had 6 bases not matched to a gene; V was cut back by 4 bases and J by 5 bases. This CDR3 comprises 15 residues. The germline gives CDR1 LGHDT, CDR2 YNNKEL (reference sequence). CDR3 nucleotides: TGTGCCAGCAGCCGGTTAGCGGGGGAAAACAATGAGCAGTTCTTC. Encoded protein: CASSRLAGENNEQFF.

This chain connects TRBV3-1 (or the pseudogene TRBV3-2) to TRBJ2-3; maybe TRBD1 (6 bases). Germline CDR1 and CDR2: LGHDT and YNNKEL (reference sequence). CDR3 size: 17 residues. With 4 bases removed from V and 0 bases from J, the gap between germline ends came to 17 bases. In DNA form, the CDR3 reads TGTGCCAGCAGCCGGGGGCCGGCCCGTCGGAGCACAGATACGCAGTATTTT. Its translation: CASSRGPARRSTDTQYF.

The chain joins TRBV10-1 to TRBJ2-2; D gene ambiguous. The CDR3 is 13 amino acids. Trimming left V 4 bases short and J 3 bases short, with 6 bases between. Germline lookup yields CDR1 WNHNN and CDR2 SYGVQD (reference sequence). The CDR3 region has the DNA TGCGCCAGCAGTGGGCAGTACACCGGGGAGCTGTTTTTT. This sequence encodes CASSGQYTGELFF.

This sequence joins TRBV9 and TRBJ1-4; TRBD1 matches 7 bases. Per germline, CDR1 SGDLS and CDR2 YYNGEE. Losses at the gene ends were 2 bases for V and 8 bases for J; bases not matched to a gene: 6. This CDR3 spans 14 amino acids. The chain's CDR3 is CASSVGRGREKLFF. CDR3 nucleotides: TGTGCCAGCAGCGTGGGCAGGGGGAGGGAAAAACTGTTTTTT.

The chain uses TRBV7-2 and TRBJ1-1, with D unresolved. V was trimmed by 8 bases and J by 4 bases, leaving 14 bases between them. Germline lookup yields CDR1 SGHTA and CDR2 FQGNSA. The CDR3 contains 13 residues. The DNA for the CDR3 is TGTGCCAGCGGCGTACGGCGGGGCACTGAAGCTTTCTTT. Its translation: CASGVRRGTEAFF.

V usage is TRBV29-1 and J usage is TRBJ1-3; D not resolved. Germline values: CDR1 SQVTM, CDR2 ANQGSEA. The ends were cut back, 4 bases at V and 5 bases at J, with 6 bases in the middle. CDR3 length: 11 amino acids. The CDR3 DNA follows: TGCAGCGTTGTCAGTAGAAACACCATATATTTT. This sequence encodes CSVVSRNTIYF.

The chain has TRBV2 and TRBJ2-1, with TRBD2 matching 14 bases. The germline V gene has CDR1 SNHLY and CDR2 FYNNEI. The CDR3 has 15 amino acids. J was trimmed by 6 bases and V by 6 bases; bases with no gene match: 4. For the CDR3, the DNA is TGTGCCAGCAGACCCGGGACTAGCGGGGGCAATGAGCAGTTCTTC. This sequence encodes CASRPGTSGGNEQFF. Complete variable domain (other parts from reference TRBV2 and TRBJ2-1): EPEVTQTPSHQVTQMGQEVILRCVPISNHLYFYWYRQILGQKVEFLVSFYNNEISEKSEIFDDQFSVERPDGSNFTLKIRSTKLEDSAMYFCASRPGTSGGNEQFFGPGTRLTVL.

This sequence joins TRBV4-2 and TRBJ1-2; D is possibly TRBD1 (5 bases). The CDR3 totals 16 residues. Germline assignment: CDR1 LGHNA and CDR2 YNFKEQ. Between the trimmed V and J ends, which lost 0 bases and 0 bases, there was a span of 11 bases. The CDR3 spells CASSQDRGRSNYGYTF. Here the CDR3 DNA reads TGTGCCAGCAGCCAAGATAGGGGCAGATCTAACTATGGCTACACCTTC.

This chain uses TRBV7-8 with TRBJ2-5; D unresolved. This CDR3 is 15 amino acids long. Germline CDR1 and CDR2: SGHVS and FQNEAQ. V shed 1 base and J shed 0 bases, with 9 bases lying between them. The CDR3 spells CASSLGRQYQETQYF. DNA for the CDR3: TGTGCCAGCAGCTTAGGGCGACAATACCAAGAGACCCAGTACTTC.

The genes are TRBV5-1 and TRBJ2-5, with TRBD2 as a possible D gene (6 bases). The V end lost 3 bases, the J end lost 5 bases, and 14 bases lay between the germline ends. The CDR3 is 14 residues long. The V gene's germline CDR1 is SGHRS and CDR2 YFSETQ. The CDR3, as DNA: TGCGCCAGCAGCTCCCCCGTAGGAGGGGAGACCCAGTACTTC. This translates into CASSSPVGGETQYF.

This clone was counted once. V gene TRBV2 combines with J gene TRBJ1-5; 7 positions agree with TRBD1. CDR3 length equals 17 residues. The ends lost 5 bases at V and 1 base at J; junction bases unmatched: 11. Germline V CDR1 and CDR2: SNHLY, FYNNEI. CDR3 sequence: CASSTPTGRLSNQPQHF. CDR3 bases: TGTGCCAGCAGTACCCCGACAGGGCGGTTGAGCAATCAGCCCCAGCATTTT.

This chain links TRBV13 with TRBJ1-1; 10 nucleotides align to TRBD1. With 5 bases clipped from V and 6 bases from J, the junction kept 18 bases outside the gene matches. Germline V CDR1 and CDR2: PRHDT, FYEKMQ (reference sequence). The CDR3 spans 18 residues. Here the CDR3 reads CASSDLRQGARGGPEAFF. The DNA for the CDR3 is TGTGCCAGCAGCGACCTGAGACAGGGGGCGCGTGGGGGCCCTGAAGCTTTCTTT. Using reference TRBV13 and TRBJ1-1 for the parts outside the CDR3, the full variable domain is AAGVIQSPRHLIKEKRETATLKCYPIPRHDTVYWYQQGPGQDPQFLISFYEKMQSDKGSIPDRFSAQQFSDYHSELNMSSLELGDSALYFCASSDLRQGARGGPEAFFGQGTRLTVV.

The V gene is TRBV6-5, the J gene TRBJ2-3; the match to TRBD2 covers 9 bases. Germline lookup yields CDR1 MNHEY and CDR2 SVGAGI. Trimming cost V 7 bases and J 2 bases; bases outside gene matches: 7. The CDR3 is made up of 15 amino acids. The CDR3 here is CASTSGGGDTDTQYF. The CDR3 nucleotides read TGTGCCAGCACCTCGGGCGGGGGGGACACAGATACGCAGTATTTT.